The 10 T cell receptor beta chains given below trace back to one sample, sequenced in a study of cytomegalovirus exposure and HLA in healthy donors. Use of 60 Vbeta and 13 Jbeta primers characterized the PCR. The data were produced by immunoSEQ multiplex PCR, yet TCRdb's version contains in-frame clones alone and is incomplete. The data contain 80,000 to 100,000 clones, about 80% of them singletons. What was sequenced was PBMCs. These receptors came from a man between 18 and 35 years old in good health and CMV-seropositive.

The genes are TRBV6-1 and TRBJ1-2; TRBD1 agrees at 7 bases. The CDR3 consists of 12 residues. Germline loops: CDR1 MNHNS, CDR2 SASEGT. V lost 6 bases and J lost 4; bases outside the gene matches: 2. CDR3 region: CASRGQAYGYTF. DNA of the CDR3: TGTGCCAGCAGAGGACAGGCCTATGGCTACACCTTC.

This chain links TRBV2 with TRBJ2-1; 11 bases agree with TRBD2. The germline gives CDR1 SNHLY, CDR2 FYNNEI. The CDR3 is made up of 15 amino acids. With V trimmed by 6 bases and J by 6 bases, 7 bases remained unmatched. The CDR3 nucleotides are TGTGCCAGCAGGGCAACTAGCGGGGGTTTCAATGAGCAGTTCTTC. Its protein is CASRATSGGFNEQFF.

This clone was observed a few times. The chain carries TRBV18 and TRBJ1-5; possibly TRBD1 for D (6 bases). V lost 2 bases to trimming and J lost 8 bases, with 10 bases between them. The CDR3 length is 13 residues. The germline V gene has CDR1 KGHSH and CDR2 LQKENI. The DNA for the CDR3 is TGTGCCAGCTCACCAGACAGGCTAGAGCCCCAGCATTTT. Residues: CASSPDRLEPQHF.

The chain recombines TRBV21-1 with TRBJ2-3; the listed D gene, TRBD2, was not tested against the DNA. TRBV21-1 is recorded as a pseudogene. This CDR3 spans 16 amino acids. CDR3 DNA sequence: TGTGCCAGCAGCCTTCGGCGGGCGCTGAGCACAGATACGCAGTATTTT. Translated, it gives CASSLRRALSTDTQYF.

The CDR3: CASSQKAGETQYF. CDR3 bases: TGTGCCAGCTCCCAGAAAGCGGGGGAGACCCAGTACTTC. The rearrangement joins TRBV18 to TRBJ2-5; 7 bases map to TRBD2. The length of the CDR3 is 13 residues. Per the germline V gene, CDR1 is KGHSH and CDR2 is LQKENI. The V gene end was trimmed by 6 bases and the J gene end by 5 bases; junction bases not matched to a gene: 6.

This chain uses TRBV6-1 with TRBJ2-3; 8 bases are a match to TRBD2. Germline V gives CDR1 MNHNS, CDR2 SASEGT. There are 15 residues in the CDR3. V lost 8 bases, J lost 5 bases, and 12 bases stayed unmatched. CDR3 sequence (DNA): TGTGCCAGCGTCTTTTTAGCGGGGCGGGGAGATACGCAGTATTTT. Protein product: CASVFLAGRGDTQYF.

V is TRBV10-3 and J is TRBJ2-3; D not certain. V lost 6 bases and J 6 bases, leaving 7 bases between the germline ends. The CDR3 is made up of 11 amino acids. Germline lookup yields CDR1 ENHRY and CDR2 SYGVKD. CDR3 in DNA: TGTGCCATCAGAGTTGCGGATACGCAGTATTTT. It translates to CAIRVADTQYF.

The V gene is TRBV28, the J gene TRBJ1-5; possibly TRBD1 for D (6 bases). The CDR3 totals 14 residues. V lost 6 bases and J 3 bases, leaving 12 bases between the germline ends. Germline V gene data show CDR1 as MDHEN and CDR2 as SYDVKM. This CDR3 reads CASRPRQDNQPQHF. The CDR3 DNA reads TGTGCCAGCAGGCCTAGACAGGACAATCAGCCCCAGCATTTT.

The V and J genes are TRBV7-7 and TRBJ1-3; weak D call: TRBD1 (6 bases). V lost 5 bases and J 0 bases, leaving 11 bases between the germline ends. Per germline, CDR1 SSHAT and CDR2 FNYEAQ (reference sequence). This CDR3 comprises 15 residues. CDR3 region: CASSPGDSSGNTIYF. The DNA for the CDR3 is TGTGCCAGCAGCCCAGGGGATAGCTCTGGAAACACCATATATTTT.

The rearrangement uses TRBV15 and TRBJ1-1; a weak D match, TRBD1 (6 bases). The ends were cut back, 0 bases at V and 5 bases at J, with 13 bases in the middle. CDR1 is LNHNV and CDR2 is YYDKDF in the germline V gene (reference sequence). CDR3 size: 15 residues. CDR3 nucleotides: TGTGCCACCAGCAGAGATTGGCAAGGGGGAACTGAAGCTTTCTTT. The encoded protein is CATSRDWQGGTEAFF.